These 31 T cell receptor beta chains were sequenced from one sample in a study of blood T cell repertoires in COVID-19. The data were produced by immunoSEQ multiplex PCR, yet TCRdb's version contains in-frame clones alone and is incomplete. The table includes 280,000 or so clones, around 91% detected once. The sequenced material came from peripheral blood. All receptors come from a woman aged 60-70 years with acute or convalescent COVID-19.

CDR3 sequence: CASSLAAFGGDTQYF. The CDR3 DNA reads TGTGCCAGCAGCTTAGCAGCTTTTGGCGGAGATACGCAGTATTTT. The rearrangement uses TRBV7-2 and TRBJ2-3, with D hard to call. The CDR3 runs to 15 residues. Trimming left V 0 bases short and J 5 bases short, with 12 bases between. The germline gives CDR1 SGHTA, CDR2 FQGNSA.

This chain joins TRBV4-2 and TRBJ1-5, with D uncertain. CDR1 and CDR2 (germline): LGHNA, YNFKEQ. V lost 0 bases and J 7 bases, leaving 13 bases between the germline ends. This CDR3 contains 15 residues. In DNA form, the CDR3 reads TGTGCCAGCAGCCAAGAGGTGGGAGCGGCCCAGCCCCAGCATTTT. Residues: CASSQEVGAAQPQHF.

For the CDR3, the DNA is TGTGCCAGCATGAGGGATAACTATGGCTACACCTTC. Residues: CASMRDNYGYTF. This rearrangement joins TRBV28 to TRBJ1-2; D is undetermined. CDR3 length: 12 residues. Germline loops: CDR1 MDHEN, CDR2 SYDVKM. V was trimmed by 7 bases and J by 1 base, leaving 7 bases between them.

The CDR3: CATRETGGYGYTF. The CDR3 DNA reads TGTGCCACCAGAGAGACAGGGGGCTATGGCTACACCTTC. The chain joins TRBV24-1 to TRBJ1-2; 9 bases are a match to TRBD1. With V trimmed by 7 bases and J by 4 bases, 3 bases remained unmatched. The germline V gene has CDR1 KGHDR and CDR2 SFDVKD. This CDR3 is built from 13 residues.

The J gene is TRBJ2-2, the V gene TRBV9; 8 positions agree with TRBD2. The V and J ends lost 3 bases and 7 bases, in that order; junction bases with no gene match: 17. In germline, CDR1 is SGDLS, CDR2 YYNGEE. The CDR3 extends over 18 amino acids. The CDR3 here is CASSENPRLAGLNGELFF. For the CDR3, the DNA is TGTGCCAGCAGCGAAAATCCCAGGCTAGCGGGTCTTAACGGGGAGCTGTTTTTT. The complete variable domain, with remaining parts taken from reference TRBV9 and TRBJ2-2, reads DSGVTQTPKHLITATGQRVTLRCSPRSGDLSVYWYQQSLDQGLQFLIQYYNGEERAKGNILERFSAQQFPDLHSELNLSSLELGDSALYFCASSENPRLAGLNGELFFGEGSRLTVL.

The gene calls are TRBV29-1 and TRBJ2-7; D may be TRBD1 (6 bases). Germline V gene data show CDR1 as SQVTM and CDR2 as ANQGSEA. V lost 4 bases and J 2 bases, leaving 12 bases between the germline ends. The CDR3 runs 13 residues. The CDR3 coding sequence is TGCAGCGTTGTACAGGGTTCAACCTACGAGCAGTACTTC. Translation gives CSVVQGSTYEQYF.

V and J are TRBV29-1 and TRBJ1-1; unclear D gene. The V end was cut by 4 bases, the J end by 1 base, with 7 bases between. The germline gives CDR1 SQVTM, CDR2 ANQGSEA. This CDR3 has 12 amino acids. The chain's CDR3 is CSVGSPNTEAFF. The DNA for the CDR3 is TGCAGCGTTGGTTCTCCGAACACTGAAGCTTTCTTT.

CDR3: CASALLGGDTEAFF. In DNA form, the CDR3 reads TGTGCCAGCGCTCTATTGGGGGGGGACACTGAAGCTTTCTTT. The genes are TRBV7-2 and TRBJ1-1; D perhaps matches TRBD1 (5 bases). Trimming took 8 bases from V and 3 from J, leaving 16 bases between them. Germline assignment: CDR1 SGHTA and CDR2 FQGNSA. The CDR3 is 14 amino acids.

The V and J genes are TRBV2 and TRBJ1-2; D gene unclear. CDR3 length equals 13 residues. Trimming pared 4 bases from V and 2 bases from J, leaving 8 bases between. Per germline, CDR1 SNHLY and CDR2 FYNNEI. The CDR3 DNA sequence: TGTGCCAGCAGTGTGGGAGAAAACTATGGCTACACCTTC. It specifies CASSVGENYGYTF.

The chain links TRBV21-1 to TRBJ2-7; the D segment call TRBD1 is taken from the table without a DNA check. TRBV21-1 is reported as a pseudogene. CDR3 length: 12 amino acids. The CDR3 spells CASSLTGDEQYF. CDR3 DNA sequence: TGTGCCAGCAGCCTAACAGGGGACGAGCAGTACTTC.

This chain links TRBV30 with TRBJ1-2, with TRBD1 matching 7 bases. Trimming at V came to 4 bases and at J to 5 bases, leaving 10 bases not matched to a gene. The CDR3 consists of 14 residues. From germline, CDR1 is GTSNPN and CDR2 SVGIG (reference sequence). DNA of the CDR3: TGTGCCTGGATGGCCCAGGGGGAACGGTATGGCTACACCTTC. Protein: CAWMAQGERYGYTF.

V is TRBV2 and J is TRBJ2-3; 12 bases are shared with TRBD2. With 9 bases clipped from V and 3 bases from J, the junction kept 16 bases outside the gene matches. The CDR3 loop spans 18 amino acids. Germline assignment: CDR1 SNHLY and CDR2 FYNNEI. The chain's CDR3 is CASQEARLTSGRTDTQYF. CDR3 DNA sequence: TGTGCCAGTCAGGAGGCCCGCCTAACTAGCGGGAGGACAGATACGCAGTATTTT.

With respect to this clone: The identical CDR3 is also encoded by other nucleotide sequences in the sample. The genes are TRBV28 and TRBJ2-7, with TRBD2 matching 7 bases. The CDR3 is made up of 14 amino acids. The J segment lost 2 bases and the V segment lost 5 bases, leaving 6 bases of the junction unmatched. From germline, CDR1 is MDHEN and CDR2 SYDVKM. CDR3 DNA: TGTGCCAGCAGTCAATCCGGGGGGACCTACGAGCAGTACTTC. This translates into CASSQSGGTYEQYF.

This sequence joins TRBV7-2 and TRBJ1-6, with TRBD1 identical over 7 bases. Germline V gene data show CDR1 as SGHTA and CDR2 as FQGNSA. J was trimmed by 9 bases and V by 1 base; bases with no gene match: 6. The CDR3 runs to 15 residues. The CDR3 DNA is TGTGCCAGCAGCTTAGTACAGGGGATGGTTTCACCCCTCCACTTT. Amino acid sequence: CASSLVQGMVSPLHF.

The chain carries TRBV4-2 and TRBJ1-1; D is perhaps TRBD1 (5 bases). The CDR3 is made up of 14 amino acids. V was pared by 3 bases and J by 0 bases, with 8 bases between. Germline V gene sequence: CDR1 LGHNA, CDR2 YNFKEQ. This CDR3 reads CASSHRQMNTEAFF. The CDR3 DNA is TGTGCCAGCAGCCACCGACAGATGAACACTGAAGCTTTCTTT.

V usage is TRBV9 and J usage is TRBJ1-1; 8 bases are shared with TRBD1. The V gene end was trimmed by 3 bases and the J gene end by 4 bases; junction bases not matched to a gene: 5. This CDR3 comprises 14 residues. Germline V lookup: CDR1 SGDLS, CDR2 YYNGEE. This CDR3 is CASSAGGRSTEAFF. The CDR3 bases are TGTGCCAGCAGCGCAGGGGGCAGGAGCACTGAAGCTTTCTTT.

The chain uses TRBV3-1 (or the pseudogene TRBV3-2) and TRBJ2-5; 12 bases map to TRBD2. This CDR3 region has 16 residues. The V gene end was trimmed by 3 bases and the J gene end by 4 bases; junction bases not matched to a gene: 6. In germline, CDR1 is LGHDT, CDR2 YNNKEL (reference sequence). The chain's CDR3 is CASSHPTSGRRETQYF. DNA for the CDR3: TGTGCCAGCAGCCATCCGACTAGCGGGAGACGAGAGACCCAGTACTTC.

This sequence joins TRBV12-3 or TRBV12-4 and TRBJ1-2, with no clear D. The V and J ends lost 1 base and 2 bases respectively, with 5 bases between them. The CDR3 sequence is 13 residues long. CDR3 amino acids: CASSLDANYGYTF. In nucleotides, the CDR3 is TGTGCCAGCAGTTTAGACGCGAACTATGGCTACACCTTC.

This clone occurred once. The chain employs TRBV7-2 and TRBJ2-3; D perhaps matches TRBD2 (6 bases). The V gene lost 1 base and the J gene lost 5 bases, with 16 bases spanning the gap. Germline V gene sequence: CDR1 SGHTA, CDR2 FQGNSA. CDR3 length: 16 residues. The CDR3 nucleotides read TGTGCCAGCAGCTTAGTCTGGGGCGCGGGGAAAGATACGCAGTATTTT. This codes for CASSLVWGAGKDTQYF. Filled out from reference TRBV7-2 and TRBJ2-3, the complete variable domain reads GAGVSQSPSNKVTEKGKDVELRCDPISGHTALYWYRQSLGQGLEFLIYFQGNSAPDKSGLPSDRFSAERTGGSVSTLTIQRTQQEDSAVYLCASSLVWGAGKDTQYFGPGTRLTVL.

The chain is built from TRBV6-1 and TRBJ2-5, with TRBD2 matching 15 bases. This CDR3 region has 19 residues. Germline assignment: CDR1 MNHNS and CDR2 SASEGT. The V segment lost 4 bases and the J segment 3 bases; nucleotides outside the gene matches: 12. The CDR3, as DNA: TGTGCCAGCAGTGCCCGGACTAGCGGGAGGGCCCTAACCAAAGAGACCCAGTACTTC. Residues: CASSARTSGRALTKETQYF.

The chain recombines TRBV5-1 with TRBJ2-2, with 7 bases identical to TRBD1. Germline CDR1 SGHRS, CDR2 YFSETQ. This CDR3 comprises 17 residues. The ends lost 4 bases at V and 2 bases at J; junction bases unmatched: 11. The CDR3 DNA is TGCGCCAGCAGCCCACCAGACAGGGATTCAAACACCGGGGAGCTGTTTTTT. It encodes CASSPPDRDSNTGELFF. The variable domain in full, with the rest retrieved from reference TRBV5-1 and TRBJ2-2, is KAGVTQTPRYLIKTRGQQVTLSCSPISGHRSVSWYQQTPGQGLQFLFEYFSETQRNKGNFPGRFSGRQFSNSRSEMNVSTLELGDSALYLCASSPPDRDSNTGELFFGEGSRLTVL.

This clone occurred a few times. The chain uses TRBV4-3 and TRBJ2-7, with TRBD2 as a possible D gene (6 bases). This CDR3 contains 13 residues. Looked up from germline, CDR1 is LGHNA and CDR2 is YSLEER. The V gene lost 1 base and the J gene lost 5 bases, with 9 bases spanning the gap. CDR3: CASSQGGVHEQYF. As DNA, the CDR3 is TGCGCCAGCAGCCAAGGGGGGGTCCACGAGCAGTACTTC.

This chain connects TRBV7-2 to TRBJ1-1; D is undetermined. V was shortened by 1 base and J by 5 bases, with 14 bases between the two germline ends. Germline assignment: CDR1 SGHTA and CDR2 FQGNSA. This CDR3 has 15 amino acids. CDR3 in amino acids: CASSLGKGSGTEAFF. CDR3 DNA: TGTGCCAGCAGCTTAGGTAAAGGGTCGGGAACTGAAGCTTTCTTT.

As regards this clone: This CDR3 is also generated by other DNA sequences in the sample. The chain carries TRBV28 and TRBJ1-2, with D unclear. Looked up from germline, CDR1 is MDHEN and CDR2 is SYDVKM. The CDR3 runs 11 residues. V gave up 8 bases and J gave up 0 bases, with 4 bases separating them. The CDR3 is CASSPNYGYTF. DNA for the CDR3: TGTGCCAGCTCTCCTAACTATGGCTACACCTTC.

DNA of the CDR3: TGTGCCAGCAGCTTGCAGGGACAGGGCGAGCAGTACTTC. Translating it yields CASSLQGQGEQYF. The chain recombines TRBV28 with TRBJ2-7; TRBD1 matches at 9 bases. With 6 bases clipped from V and 6 bases from J, the junction kept 6 bases outside the gene matches. Per the germline V gene, CDR1 is MDHEN and CDR2 is SYDVKM. The CDR3 is 13 amino acids. The complete variable domain, with remaining parts taken from reference TRBV28 and TRBJ2-7, reads DVKVTQSSRYLVKRTGEKVFLECVQDMDHENMFWYRQDPGLGLRLIYFSYDVKMKEKGDIPEGYSVSREKKERFSLILESASTNQTSMYLCASSLQGQGEQYFGPGTRLTVT.

In DNA form, the CDR3 reads TGTGCCAGCAGCTTAGTCCCCCCGGGGGGCGGGTACAATGAGCAGTTCTTC. Its protein is CASSLVPPGGGYNEQFF. V usage is TRBV7-4 and J usage is TRBJ2-1, with a possible D match to TRBD2 (7 bases). Trimming left V 1 base short and J 4 bases short, with 17 bases between. The CDR3 spans 17 residues. Germline CDR1 SGHVT, CDR2 SQSDAQ. Supplemented by reference TRBV7-4 and TRBJ2-1, the full variable domain reads GAGVSQSPRYKVAKRGRDVALRCDSISGHVTLYWYRQTLGQGSEVLTYSQSDAQRDKSGRPSGRFSAERPERSVSTLKIQRTEQGDSAVYLCASSLVPPGGGYNEQFFGPGTRLTVL.

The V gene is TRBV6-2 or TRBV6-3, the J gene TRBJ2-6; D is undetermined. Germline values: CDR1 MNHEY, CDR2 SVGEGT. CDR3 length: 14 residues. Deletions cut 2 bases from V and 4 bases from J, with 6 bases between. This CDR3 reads CASSYQSGANVLTF. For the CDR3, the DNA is TGTGCCAGCAGTTACCAATCAGGGGCCAACGTCCTGACTTTC.

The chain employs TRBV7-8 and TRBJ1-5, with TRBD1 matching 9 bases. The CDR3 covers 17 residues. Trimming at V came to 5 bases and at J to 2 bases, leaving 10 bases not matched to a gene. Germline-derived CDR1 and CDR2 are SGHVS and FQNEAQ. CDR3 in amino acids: CASSPGQGKGGNQPQHF. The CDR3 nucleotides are TGTGCCAGCAGCCCGGGACAGGGAAAAGGCGGCAATCAGCCCCAGCATTTT.

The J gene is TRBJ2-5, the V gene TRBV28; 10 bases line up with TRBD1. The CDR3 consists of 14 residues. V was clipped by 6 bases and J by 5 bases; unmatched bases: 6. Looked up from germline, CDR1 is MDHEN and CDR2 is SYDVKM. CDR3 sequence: CASRTGGMGETQYF. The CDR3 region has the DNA TGTGCCAGCAGGACAGGGGGCATGGGGGAGACCCAGTACTTC.

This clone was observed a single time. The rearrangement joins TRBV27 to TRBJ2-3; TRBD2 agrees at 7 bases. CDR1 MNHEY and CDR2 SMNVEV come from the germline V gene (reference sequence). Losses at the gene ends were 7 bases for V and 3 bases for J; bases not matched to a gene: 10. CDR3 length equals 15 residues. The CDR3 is CASTLGGRDTDTQYF. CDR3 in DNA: TGTGCCAGCACCTTGGGGGGGAGAGATACAGATACGCAGTATTTT.

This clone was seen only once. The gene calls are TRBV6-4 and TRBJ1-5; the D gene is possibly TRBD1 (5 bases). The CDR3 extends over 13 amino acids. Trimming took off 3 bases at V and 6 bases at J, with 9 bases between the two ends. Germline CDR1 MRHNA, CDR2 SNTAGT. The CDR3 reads CASSEYTGQPQHF. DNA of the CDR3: TGTGCCAGCAGTGAATACACAGGTCAGCCCCAGCATTTT.